The 32 T cell receptor beta chains below come from one sample, sequenced in a study of molecular identifiers for immune sequencing clone quantification. TCRdb used MiXCR to reprocess the PCR reads, holding one entry per CDR3 protein. The sample carries under 600,000 distinct CDR3 sequences, around 23% recorded once. The sample comprised naive CD8+ T cells from blood, with Jurkat cell RNA spiked in. Subset indicated: FACS-sorted CD8+CD4-CCR7+CD45RA+ naive T cells. The receptors originated from a human donor in good health. Some libraries in this study had Jurkat cell RNA spiked in.

This clonotype turned up a few times. The rearrangement joins TRBV20-1 to TRBJ2-7; the D gene is possibly TRBD1 (5 bases). This CDR3 has 15 residues. Between the trimmed V and J ends, which lost 5 bases and 6 bases, there was a span of 23 bases. CDR1 and CDR2 from the germline V gene are DFQATT and SNEGSKA (reference sequence). CDR3 sequence: CSARHSGLHPFEQYF. DNA for the CDR3: TGCAGTGCTCGCCACTCAGGGTTGCACCCTTTCGAGCAGTACTTC.

A few counts support this clonotype. J is TRBJ2-7 and V is TRBV5-4, with TRBD1 as a possible D gene (5 bases). V lost 1 base and J 6 bases, leaving 8 bases between the germline ends. CDR3 length: 12 amino acids. Germline V gives CDR1 SGHNT, CDR2 YYREEE (reference sequence). The CDR3 DNA reads TGTGCCAGCAGCTTGTGGGGCCTCGAGCAGTACTTC. It translates to CASSLWGLEQYF.

CDR3 DNA sequence: TGCAGTGCTCAGAGGGAGAAATACGAGCAGTACTTC. Translated: CSAQREKYEQYF. The chain employs TRBV20-1 and TRBJ2-7; D is possibly TRBD2 (5 bases). Trimming shortened V by 5 bases and J by 4 bases, and 12 bases separated the two germline ends. The CDR3 has 12 amino acids. Germline V CDR1 and CDR2: DFQATT, SNEGSKA (reference sequence).

The rearrangement joins TRBV6-5 to TRBJ2-3, with D tentatively TRBD2 (5 bases). Germline V lookup: CDR1 MNHEY, CDR2 SVGAGI. V was pared by 6 bases and J by 2 bases, with 12 bases between. The CDR3 contains 14 residues. The CDR3 coding sequence is TGTGCCAGCAGCCCCGGACTCCCCACAGATACGCAGTATTTT. Translating it yields CASSPGLPTDTQYF.

The chain couples TRBV6-5 to TRBJ2-1; either TRBD1 or TRBD2 may supply D (5 bases each). The CDR3 is 17 residues long. Per germline, CDR1 MNHEY and CDR2 SVGAGI. The V and J ends lost 6 bases and 7 bases respectively, with 25 bases between them. CDR3 sequence: CASSHPPLRDGRNEQFF. In DNA, the CDR3 is TGTGCCAGCAGCCACCCCCCACTACGGGACGGCAGGAATGAGCAGTTCTTC.

A note on this clonotype: This clone may be a read error of a much larger clone one base away. The rearrangement links TRBV28 to TRBJ1-5; TRBD1 is a possible D gene (6 bases). CDR3 length equals 20 residues. Germline V gene lookup returns CDR1 MDHEN and CDR2 SYDVKM. This CDR3 is CASRRERTEVYRFGNQLQHF. CDR3 coding DNA: TGTGCCAGCAGGAGGGAGAGGACAGAGGTTTATAGATTCGGCAATCAGCTCCAGCATTTT.

This clonotype was observed at least ten times. The chain is built from TRBV5-4 and TRBJ2-2; 7 bases are a match to TRBD1. This CDR3 contains 13 residues. V lost 3 bases to trimming and J lost 6 bases; unmatched junction nucleotides: 2. CDR1 SGHNT and CDR2 YYREEE come from the germline V gene (reference sequence). CDR3 region: CASSYRGPGELFF. Here the CDR3 DNA reads TGTGCCAGCAGCTACAGGGGTCCCGGGGAGCTGTTTTTT. The whole variable domain, filled in from reference TRBV5-4 and TRBJ2-2, reads ETGVTQSPTHLIKTRGQQVTLRCSSQSGHNTVSWYQQALGQGPQFIFQYYREEENGRGNFPPRFSGLQFPNYSSELNVNALELDDSALYLCASSYRGPGELFFGEGSRLTVL.

This clonotype was detected many times. This chain joins TRBV14 and TRBJ1-1, with D unclear. Germline V gives CDR1 SGHDN, CDR2 FVKESK. Trimming removed 1 base at V and 0 bases at J, with 3 bases between. This CDR3 has 13 amino acids. The CDR3 DNA sequence: TGTGCCAGCAGCCAAGGTGTGAACACTGAAGCTTTCTTT. Translated: CASSQGVNTEAFF.

The table lists this clonotype with many counts. The rearrangement links TRBV4-3 to TRBJ1-3; D is possibly TRBD1 (6 bases). The CDR3 is 15 residues long. Germline loops: CDR1 LGHNA, CDR2 YSLEER. V lost 4 bases, J lost 0 bases, and 10 bases lay in between. CDR3 DNA: TGCGCCAGCAGCCCGGACAGTCTCTCTGGAAACACCATATATTTT. As protein: CASSPDSLSGNTIYF.

The gene calls are TRBV19 and TRBJ1-4; 7 bases are shared with TRBD1. The germline V gene has CDR1 LNHDA and CDR2 SQIVND (reference sequence). The CDR3 totals 14 residues. V shed 5 bases and J 5 bases; nucleotides not matched to a gene: 5. The CDR3 reads CASSSRDRNEKLFF. CDR3 sequence (DNA): TGTGCCAGTAGTTCCCGGGACAGAAATGAAAAACTGTTTTTT.

This clonotype was recorded many times. V and J are TRBV30 and TRBJ2-3; D is uncertain. In germline, CDR1 is GTSNPN, CDR2 SVGIG (reference sequence). V was shortened by 0 bases and J by 0 bases, with 10 bases between the two germline ends. This CDR3 region has 15 residues. CDR3 sequence: CAWSVWGSSTDTQYF. The CDR3 nucleotides are TGTGCCTGGAGTGTTTGGGGTTCTAGCACAGATACGCAGTATTTT.

The chain combines TRBV11-2 with TRBJ2-7; the D is unclear. Trimming took 1 base from V and 2 from J, leaving 9 bases between them. This CDR3 contains 14 residues. CDR1 is SGHAT, CDR2 FQNNGV, per germline. The CDR3 reads CASSLGAETYEQYF. The CDR3 nucleotides read TGTGCCAGCAGCTTAGGGGCAGAGACCTACGAGCAGTACTTC. Variable domain in full (rest from reference TRBV11-2 and TRBJ2-7): EAGVAQSPRYKIIEKRQSVAFWCNPISGHATLYWYQQILGQGPKLLIQFQNNGVVDDSQLPKDRFSAERLKGVDSTLKIQPAKLEDSAVYLCASSLGAETYEQYFGPGTRLTVT.

Ten or more counts support this clonotype. J is TRBJ2-2 and V is TRBV19; D is possibly TRBD1 or TRBD2 (6 bases each). The V and J ends lost 1 base and 3 bases respectively, with 9 bases between them. Germline CDR1 reads LNHDA; CDR2 reads SQIVND (reference sequence). This CDR3 is built from 15 residues. CDR3 sequence: CASSIGGADTGELFF. The CDR3 nucleotides are TGTGCCAGTAGTATAGGGGGGGCCGACACCGGGGAGCTGTTTTTT.

The chain joins TRBV19 to TRBJ2-7; 8 nucleotides agree with TRBD1. Germline V lookup: CDR1 LNHDA, CDR2 SQIVND (reference sequence). The length of the CDR3 is 14 residues. J lost 0 bases, V lost 5 bases, and 3 bases had no gene match. The DNA for the CDR3 is TGTGCCAGTAGTCACACAGGGGGCTCCTACGAGCAGTACTTC. It is translated as CASSHTGGSYEQYF.

This clonotype has ten or more counts. The chain is built from TRBV20-1 and TRBJ2-7, with D perhaps given as TRBD1 or TRBD2 (5 bases each). Trimming removed 0 bases at V and 0 bases at J, with 12 bases between. CDR3 length: 15 residues. Germline V gene lookup returns CDR1 DFQATT and CDR2 SNEGSKA (reference sequence). CDR3 DNA: TGCAGTGCTAGAGATCCCGGGGCTAGCTCCTACGAGCAGTACTTC. Amino acids: CSARDPGASSYEQYF.

This clonotype was seen a few times. The chain combines TRBV6-6 with TRBJ2-7; possibly TRBD1 for D (5 bases). The CDR3 is 15 residues long. Per the germline V gene, CDR1 is MNHNY and CDR2 is SVGAGI (reference sequence). The V end lost 0 bases, the J end lost 3 bases, and 12 bases lay between the germline ends. The CDR3 spells CASSYSRQGNYEQYF. The CDR3 DNA follows: TGTGCCAGCAGTTACTCGCGGCAGGGAAACTACGAGCAGTACTTC.

In nucleotides, the CDR3 is TGCAGTGCTAAGTCGTGGGACAGGGGATCCTACGAGCAGTACTTC. Amino acid sequence: CSAKSWDRGSYEQYF. The chain uses TRBV20-1 and TRBJ2-7; 10 bases map to TRBD1. Germline assignment: CDR1 DFQATT and CDR2 SNEGSKA (reference sequence). CDR3 size: 15 residues. V was pared by 4 bases and J by 1 base, with 7 bases of the junction left unmatched.

On this clonotype: A much larger clone differs from this one at a single base, so this may be a read error. The chain has TRBV5-3 and TRBJ2-7; TRBD2 aligns across 11 bases. TRBV5-3 is known as an ORF, though its function is uncertain. This CDR3 has 14 amino acids. V shed 8 bases and J 3 bases; nucleotides not matched to a gene: 7. The CDR3: CASSTGLADYEQYF. As DNA, the CDR3 is TGTGCCAGCAGCACGGGACTAGCGGACTACGAGCAGTACTTC.

The chain carries TRBV13 and TRBJ2-3; D possibly uses TRBD1 or TRBD2 (6 bases each). The CDR3 has 18 amino acids. Trimming left V 4 bases short and J 6 bases short, with 26 bases between. Germline CDR1 and CDR2: PRHDT and FYEKMQ (reference sequence). DNA for the CDR3: TGTGCCAGCAGCTCAGACGGCAAGGGGGGCGTTCAGACCGATACGCAGTATTTT. The encoded protein is CASSSDGKGGVQTDTQYF. The full variable domain, its missing parts supplied by reference TRBV13 and TRBJ2-3, is AAGVIQSPRHLIKEKRETATLKCYPIPRHDTVYWYQQGPGQDPQFLISFYEKMQSDKGSIPDRFSAQQFSDYHSELNMSSLELGDSALYFCASSSDGKGGVQTDTQYFGPGTRLTVL.

This clonotype was counted many times. The V gene is TRBV7-2, the J gene TRBJ1-1, with no clear D. V shed 5 bases and J shed 2 bases, with 6 bases lying between them. This CDR3 contains 12 residues. Germline CDR1 reads SGHTA; CDR2 reads FQGNSA. CDR3 loop: CASSQSNTEAFF. DNA of the CDR3: TGTGCCAGCAGCCAATCTAACACTGAAGCTTTCTTT.

The rearrangement joins TRBV4-3 to TRBJ2-1, with no clear D. Germline values: CDR1 LGHNA, CDR2 YSLEER. The CDR3 consists of 16 residues. V lost 0 bases and J lost 0, with 9 bases in between. Here the CDR3 reads CASSQDGESSYNEQFF. DNA of the CDR3: TGCGCCAGCAGCCAAGATGGGGAAAGCTCCTACAATGAGCAGTTCTTC.

The chain combines TRBV21-1 with TRBJ2-7; the DNA was not compared with TRBD2, the D call given in the table. TRBV21-1 is reported as a pseudogene. The CDR3 sequence is 15 residues long. The CDR3 loop is CASPLEGNSPYEQYF. The CDR3 nucleotides read TGTGCCAGCCCCCTAGAGGGCAACTCCCCCTACGAGCAGTACTTC.

There are a few counts of this clonotype. V gene TRBV7-9 combines with J gene TRBJ2-2; 13 bases agree with TRBD2. This CDR3 has 20 amino acids. The germline V gene encodes CDR1 SEHNR and CDR2 FQNEAQ (reference sequence). Unmatched junction bases numbered 16, after V lost 5 bases and J lost 4 bases. The chain's CDR3 is CASSLSTGLAGKVLTGELFF. The CDR3 coding sequence is TGTGCCAGCAGCCTCAGCACGGGACTAGCGGGAAAAGTCCTCACCGGGGAGCTGTTTTTT.

The V call is TRBV20-1, the J call TRBJ1-2; D is undetermined. Germline V CDR1 and CDR2: DFQATT, SNEGSKA (reference sequence). The V and J ends lost 4 bases and 5 bases respectively, with 8 bases between them. The CDR3 length is 11 residues. The CDR3 reads CSANTEYGYTF. The CDR3 nucleotides read TGCAGTGCTAATACCGAATATGGCTACACCTTC.

In this sample, this clonotype turned up many times. The chain couples TRBV29-1 to TRBJ2-3; possible D gene TRBD1, 6 bases. Germline V gene data show CDR1 as SQVTM and CDR2 as ANQGSEA. The V end was cut by 7 bases, the J end by 9 bases, with 23 bases between. CDR3 size: 14 residues. As DNA, the CDR3 is TGCAGCGCAGATCCGGGACATGGCCTCGGGACGCAGTATTTT. Amino acids: CSADPGHGLGTQYF.

This clonotype was counted ten times or more. The chain employs TRBV12-3 or TRBV12-4 and TRBJ1-4; possible D gene TRBD1, 6 bases. The CDR3 runs to 14 residues. V lost 7 bases and J 4 bases, leaving 13 bases between the germline ends. The CDR3 DNA reads TGTGCCAGCACTTCCGGACAGTTTAATGAAAAACTGTTTTTT. As protein: CASTSGQFNEKLFF.

Only a few counts were recorded for this clonotype. This chain uses TRBV7-9 with TRBJ1-5; D uncertain. With 3 bases removed from V and 2 bases from J, the gap between germline ends came to 14 bases. Germline CDR1 SEHNR, CDR2 FQNEAQ (reference sequence). The CDR3 length is 16 residues. The CDR3 reads CASSLTGSAGNQPQHF. In DNA form, the CDR3 reads TGTGCCAGCAGCTTGACCGGGTCGGCGGGCAATCAGCCCCAGCATTTT.

The sample holds a few counts of this clonotype. The rearrangement links TRBV29-1 to TRBJ1-4; the D gene is possibly TRBD1 (6 bases). The CDR3 totals 11 residues. Germline values: CDR1 SQVTM, CDR2 ANQGSEA. Trimming removed 4 bases from V and 10 bases from J, with 10 bases in between. CDR3 residues: CSVAQGGKLFF. Written as DNA, the CDR3 is TGCAGCGTTGCACAGGGAGGAAAACTGTTTTTT.

The chain links TRBV29-1 to TRBJ2-7; 9 bases align to TRBD1. Germline assignment: CDR1 SQVTM and CDR2 ANQGSEA. The CDR3 extends over 12 amino acids. J was trimmed by 6 bases and V by 3 bases; bases with no gene match: 3. The CDR3 region is CSVEGDRAEQYF. The CDR3 coding sequence is TGCAGCGTTGAGGGGGACAGGGCCGAGCAGTACTTC.

J is TRBJ1-5 and V is TRBV5-6; D gene uncertain. Germline lookup yields CDR1 SGHDT and CDR2 YYEEEE. This CDR3 region has 15 residues. V was trimmed by 2 bases and J by 2 bases, leaving 11 bases between them. The CDR3 is CASSFGPGGNQPQHF. The CDR3 nucleotides read TGTGCCAGCAGCTTTGGACCCGGCGGCAATCAGCCCCAGCATTTT.

This clonotype was seen more than once but under ten times. This chain joins TRBV27 and TRBJ2-3, with a tentative D call TRBD2 (6 bases). The CDR3 has 17 residues. Germline loops: CDR1 MNHEY, CDR2 SMNVEV (reference sequence). V was trimmed by 5 bases and J by 3 bases, leaving 21 bases between them. CDR3 sequence (DNA): TGTGCCAGCAGTAACTTAGCGGTTAGCGGAGGGACAGATACGCAGTATTTT. It codes for CASSNLAVSGGTDTQYF.

This sequence joins TRBV7-3 and TRBJ2-3, with 7 nucleotides matching TRBD2. There are 17 residues in the CDR3. The V and J ends lost 5 bases and 10 bases, in that order; junction bases with no gene match: 21. Germline V CDR1 and CDR2: SGHTA, FQGTGA. The CDR3, as DNA: TGTGCCAGCAGCCCAATCTCTAGCGGCCCGCGCCCCGCTCCGCAGTATTTT. It translates to CASSPISSGPRPAPQYF.